Shown below are 22 T cell receptor beta chains from a single sample sequenced in a study of blood T cell repertoires in COVID-19. Using immunoSEQ multiplex PCR, the repertoire was profiled, and TCRdb retains in-frame clones only, with some absent. Of roughly 250,000 clones in the sample, 70% to 90% are singletons; the top ten hold approximately 0.94%. Specimen: peripheral blood. These receptors were taken from a human donor with COVID-19, enrolled during active disease. The donor label of this sample is uncertain.

This clone has only a few counts. This chain links TRBV9 with TRBJ1-1, with D possibly TRBD1 on 5 matching bases. Germline CDR1 SGDLS, CDR2 YYNGEE. Trimming pared 4 bases from V and 9 bases from J, leaving 16 bases between. The CDR3 is 13 residues long. CDR3 protein: CASSSGTFAQAFF. In DNA, the CDR3 is TGTGCCAGCAGCTCAGGGACTTTCGCCCAAGCTTTCTTT. The full variable domain, its missing parts supplied by reference TRBV9 and TRBJ1-1, is DSGVTQTPKHLITATGQRVTLRCSPRSGDLSVYWYQQSLDQGLQFLIQYYNGEERAKGNILERFSAQQFPDLHSELNLSSLELGDSALYFCASSSGTFAQAFFGQGTRLTVV.

The rearrangement joins TRBV11-3 to TRBJ2-3; a possible D gene is TRBD2 (6 bases). Germline V CDR1 and CDR2: SGHNT, YENEEA. The CDR3 is 13 residues long. V was pared by 5 bases and J by 6 bases, with 12 bases between. CDR3 in DNA: TGTGCCAGCAGCCCCACCGGGAGCGATACGCAGTATTTT. Protein sequence: CASSPTGSDTQYF.

This clone was seen more than once but under ten times. The gene calls are TRBV2 and TRBJ1-3; D might be TRBD1 (6 bases). The germline V gene has CDR1 SNHLY and CDR2 FYNNEI. The V gene lost 4 bases and the J gene lost 1 base, with 8 bases spanning the gap. CDR3 size: 14 residues. The CDR3 sequence: CASSGRGSGNTIYF. The CDR3 DNA is TGTGCCAGCAGTGGTAGGGGGTCTGGAAACACCATATATTTT.

The chain carries TRBV3-1 (or the pseudogene TRBV3-2) and TRBJ2-5, with 10 bases matching TRBD2. CDR3 size: 15 residues. Germline V gene sequence: CDR1 LGHDT, CDR2 YNNKEL (reference sequence). V dropped 2 bases and J dropped 4; count of bases not matched to a gene: 4. As DNA, the CDR3 is TGTGCCAGCAGCCAATCCACTAGCGGGATAGAGACCCAGTACTTC. This gives the protein CASSQSTSGIETQYF.

This clone was counted between two and nine times. The CDR3 protein is CASVGGARSTSVSGNTIYF. The CDR3 coding sequence is TGTGCCAGTGTTGGTGGGGCCAGATCAACTTCCGTCTCTGGAAACACCATATATTTT. The genes are TRBV19 and TRBJ1-3; a weak D match, TRBD1 (5 bases). V was shortened by 8 bases and J by 0 bases, with 26 bases between the two germline ends. This CDR3 spans 19 amino acids. From germline, CDR1 is LNHDA and CDR2 SQIVND (reference sequence).

The chain combines TRBV27 with TRBJ2-1; 9 positions agree with TRBD1. The length of the CDR3 is 15 residues. The germline CDR1 and CDR2 sequences are MNHEY and SMNVEV (reference sequence). Germline trimming cut 7 bases from V and 11 bases from J; bases unmatched to any gene: 15. CDR3 region: CASTSPGQGPGKQFF. The CDR3 bases are TGTGCCAGCACTTCTCCGGGACAGGGTCCGGGAAAGCAGTTCTTC.

The chain's CDR3 is CASSLDSGSTGELFF. The CDR3 DNA sequence: TGCGCCAGCAGCTTGGACAGCGGGAGCACCGGGGAGCTGTTTTTT. The chain couples TRBV5-1 to TRBJ2-2; TRBD2 matches at 8 bases. Germline V gene lookup returns CDR1 SGHRS and CDR2 YFSETQ. Trimming cost V 0 bases and J 4 bases; bases outside gene matches: 2. This CDR3 is built from 15 residues.

The chain joins TRBV4-1 to TRBJ2-7; 9 bases align to TRBD2. CDR1 and CDR2 from the germline V gene are MGHRA and YSYEKL. This CDR3 is built from 17 residues. After removal of 2 bases from V and 1 base from J, the junction contained 9 bases not matched to a gene. The CDR3 nucleotides are TGCGCCAGCAGCCAATTCCATCCGACTAGCGGATCCTACGAGCAGTACTTC. It translates to CASSQFHPTSGSYEQYF.

The chain recombines TRBV2 with TRBJ2-7; 12 bases align to TRBD1. With 7 bases clipped from V and 0 bases from J, the junction kept 4 bases outside the gene matches. The CDR3 is 15 amino acids. CDR1 and CDR2 from the germline V gene are SNHLY and FYNNEI. DNA of the CDR3: TGTGCCAGCAAGTTGGGACAGGGGGCCTCCTACGAGCAGTACTTC. Protein product: CASKLGQGASYEQYF. The complete variable domain, with remaining parts taken from reference TRBV2 and TRBJ2-7, reads EPEVTQTPSHQVTQMGQEVILRCVPISNHLYFYWYRQILGQKVEFLVSFYNNEISEKSEIFDDQFSVERPDGSNFTLKIRSTKLEDSAMYFCASKLGQGASYEQYFGPGTRLTVT.

The rearrangement joins TRBV10-3 to TRBJ1-1; a possible D gene is TRBD1 (6 bases). V was cut by 2 bases and J by 5 bases, with 21 bases left in between. Germline V gene lookup returns CDR1 ENHRY and CDR2 SYGVKD. There are 17 residues in the CDR3. The CDR3: CAISEGAVGGVRTEAFF. The CDR3 DNA follows: TGTGCCATCAGTGAGGGAGCAGTAGGGGGGGTGAGGACTGAAGCTTTCTTT.

The rearrangement joins TRBV6-4 to TRBJ1-1, with 9 bases lining up with TRBD1. The germline V gene has CDR1 MRHNA and CDR2 SNTAGT. V shed 4 bases, J shed 1 base, and the junction held 10 bases outside the gene matches. This CDR3 has 17 residues. The chain's CDR3 is CASSGTGGVRRNTEAFF. In nucleotides, the CDR3 is TGTGCCAGCAGTGGTACAGGGGGCGTGAGGAGGAACACTGAAGCTTTCTTT.

Details on this clone: The sample holds other DNA sequences that translate to the same CDR3. This chain connects TRBV28 to TRBJ1-5, with TRBD1 matching over 7 bases. V lost 3 bases to trimming and J lost 3 bases; unmatched junction nucleotides: 2. This CDR3 comprises 14 residues. Germline V CDR1 and CDR2: MDHEN, SYDVKM. CDR3 protein: CASSLGTANQPQHF. As DNA, the CDR3 is TGTGCCAGCAGTTTGGGGACAGCCAATCAGCCCCAGCATTTT.

This chain connects TRBV5-1 to TRBJ2-7; 9 positions match TRBD1. J gave up 4 bases and V 1 base, and 3 bases lay outside the gene matches. This CDR3 region has 14 residues. CDR1 and CDR2 (germline): SGHRS, YFSETQ. DNA for the CDR3: TGCGCCAGCAGCTTGACAGGGGGCCAATACGAGCAGTACTTC. Protein product: CASSLTGGQYEQYF.

The genes are TRBV29-1 and TRBJ1-2; D is possibly TRBD1 (6 bases). Germline V gene data show CDR1 as SQVTM and CDR2 as ANQGSEA. The CDR3 is 11 amino acids. V lost 4 bases and J 13 bases, leaving 16 bases between the germline ends. Here the CDR3 reads CSVVSGGAATF. CDR3 bases: TGCAGCGTTGTCTCGGGGGGGGCGGCCACCTTC.

The chain uses TRBV12-3 or TRBV12-4 and TRBJ1-4; no clear D. The ends were cut back, 3 bases at V and 12 bases at J, with 11 bases in the middle. The CDR3 has 12 amino acids. CDR3 coding DNA: TGTGCCAGCAGTTTTTTGGGTCGGGAACTGTTTTTT. It yields the protein CASSFLGRELFF.

The CDR3 protein is CAWSTGSDTEAFF. CDR3 bases: TGTGCCTGGAGTACAGGGTCGGACACTGAAGCTTTCTTT. V gene TRBV30 combines with J gene TRBJ1-1, with TRBD1 as a possible D gene (6 bases). V was pared by 2 bases and J by 3 bases, with 10 bases between. The CDR3 consists of 13 residues. Per the germline V gene, CDR1 is GTSNPN and CDR2 is SVGIG (reference sequence).

With respect to this clone: The sample contains more than one DNA sequence encoding this CDR3. The rearrangement links TRBV5-1 to TRBJ2-1, with 8 bases matching TRBD2. Germline lookup yields CDR1 SGHRS and CDR2 YFSETQ. Trimming cost V 4 bases and J 1 base; bases outside gene matches: 4. The CDR3 contains 15 residues. The CDR3 sequence: CASSLTSGSYNEQFF. The CDR3 DNA reads TGCGCCAGCAGCCTTACTAGCGGATCCTACAATGAGCAGTTCTTC.

The chain links TRBV28 to TRBJ1-4, with a weak D call TRBD1 (5 bases). CDR3 length: 15 residues. V shed 6 bases and J shed 7 bases, with 18 bases lying between them. CDR1 is MDHEN, CDR2 SYDVKM, per germline. CDR3 nucleotide sequence: TGTGCCAGCAGAACCCCCGGGGGTTCAGGTGAAAAACTGTTTTTT. It encodes CASRTPGGSGEKLFF.

Only one count was recorded for this clone. The V call is TRBV7-8, the J call TRBJ1-3; D ambiguous. The CDR3 contains 15 residues. Germline CDR1 reads SGHVS; CDR2 reads FQNEAQ. The germline V and J ends were trimmed by 2 bases and 1 base, with 9 bases remaining between them. CDR3 residues: CASSLSRGSGNTIYF. In DNA form, the CDR3 reads TGTGCCAGCAGCTTATCGCGGGGTTCTGGAAACACCATATATTTT.

The chain has TRBV2 and TRBJ2-7; tentative D call: TRBD2 (6 bases). This CDR3 spans 13 amino acids. Germline CDR1 reads SNHLY; CDR2 reads FYNNEI. The V and J ends lost 7 bases and 3 bases respectively, with 13 bases between them. The CDR3 region is CASMLRDHYEQYF. The CDR3, as DNA: TGTGCCAGCATGTTGCGGGACCACTACGAGCAGTACTTC.

CDR3 in amino acids: CAISEPTRGAYEQYF. The CDR3 coding sequence is TGTGCCATCAGTGAGCCTACCCGGGGGGCCTACGAGCAGTACTTC. The chain combines TRBV10-3 with TRBJ2-7; 7 bases align to TRBD2. V lost 2 bases, J lost 2 bases, and 6 bases stayed unmatched. The CDR3 length is 15 residues. Per germline, CDR1 ENHRY and CDR2 SYGVKD.

The CDR3 sequence is CASSQGREGRDDYTF. CDR3 nucleotide sequence: TGTGCCAGCAGCCAAGGAAGGGAAGGGAGGGATGACTACACCTTC. J is TRBJ1-2 and V is TRBV3-1 (or the pseudogene TRBV3-2); D not resolved. CDR1 LGHDT and CDR2 YNNKEL come from the germline V gene (reference sequence). V was shortened by 1 base and J by 10 bases, with 19 bases between the two germline ends. The length of the CDR3 is 15 residues.